A single sample gave rise to the 11 T cell receptor beta chains below, sequenced in a study of T cells in Graves' hyperthyroidism and ophthalmopathy. TCR beta CDR3 region amplification was performed from RNA transcripts. The primer set for the first-round RT-PCR of the TCR CDR3 was HTBI. TCRdb reprocessed the multiplex PCR reads via MiXCR and lists one record per CDR3 protein. The repertoire consists of some 350,000 distinct CDR3 sequences, with around 16% occurring once and the leading ten covering 28%. The sequenced sample consisted of blood. The receptors here all came from a young woman with Graves' hyperthyroidism that later progressed to Graves' ophthalmopathy.

This clonotype was observed a few times. J is TRBJ2-1 and V is TRBV19; 13 bases are a match to TRBD2. The CDR3 runs to 16 residues. Germline V gene sequence: CDR1 LNHDA, CDR2 SQIVND (reference sequence). The junction had 12 bases not matched to a gene; V was cut back by 10 bases and J by 6 bases. The CDR3 sequence is CATRTSGRAVFNEQFF. DNA of the CDR3: TGTGCCACCCGAACTAGCGGGAGGGCCGTTTTCAATGAGCAGTTCTTC. Complete variable domain (other parts from reference TRBV19 and TRBJ2-1): DGGITQSPKYLFRKEGQNVTLSCEQNLNHDAMYWYRQDPGQGLRLIYYSQIVNDFQKGDIAEGYSVSREKKESFPLTVTSAQKNPTAFYLCATRTSGRAVFNEQFFGPGTRLTVL.

This clonotype was seen many times. This chain uses TRBV27 with TRBJ2-1; 8 bases agree with TRBD2. The CDR3 extends over 14 amino acids. The J segment lost 2 bases and the V segment lost 5 bases, leaving 2 bases of the junction unmatched. Looked up from germline, CDR1 is MNHEY and CDR2 is SMNVEV (reference sequence). The DNA for the CDR3 is TGTGCCAGCAGTGCGGGGGGTACCTACAATGAGCAGTTCTTC. Residues: CASSAGGTYNEQFF.

This clonotype has a count of ten or more. The chain employs TRBV20-1 and TRBJ2-1, with TRBD2 matching 13 bases. The CDR3 has 14 residues. With V trimmed by 3 bases and J by 10 bases, 6 bases remained unmatched. Germline V lookup: CDR1 DFQATT, CDR2 SNEGSKA (reference sequence). This chain's CDR3 is CSASRLAGGGEQFF. The CDR3 DNA sequence: TGCAGTGCTAGTCGACTAGCGGGAGGAGGCGAGCAGTTCTTC.

In its sample, this clonotype was seen many times. This rearrangement joins TRBV12-3 or TRBV12-4 to TRBJ2-7, with D perhaps matching TRBD1 (6 bases). The germline V and J ends were trimmed by 6 bases and 2 bases, with 14 bases remaining between them. This CDR3 comprises 14 residues. The DNA for the CDR3 is TGTGCCAGCAGCTCAGGGGCGATTACCTACGAGCAGTACTTC. It yields the protein CASSSGAITYEQYF.

A remark on this clonotype: This may be a read error, as it is one base from a much larger clone. V gene TRBV2 combines with J gene TRBJ2-1; 15 positions match TRBD2. Germline CDR1 SNHLY, CDR2 FYNNEI. The length of the CDR3 is 14 residues. Trimming took 8 bases from V and 9 from J; bases not matched to a gene: 5. This CDR3 is CASVGTSGRSEQFF. CDR3 nucleotides: TGTGCCAGCGTGGGGACTAGCGGGAGGAGTGAGCAGTTCTTC.

This clonotype has more than one count but fewer than ten. A much larger clone lies a single base off, so this may be a read error. For the CDR3, the DNA is TGTGCCAGCAGTGAAAAGTCGGCAGCGAAGGTTACGAATCAGCCCCAGCATTTT. It specifies CASSEKSAAKVTNQPQHF. V is TRBV13 and J is TRBJ1-5, with no clear D. V was clipped by 6 bases and J by 4 bases, with 25 bases between them. The CDR3 contains 18 residues. The germline gives CDR1 PRHDT, CDR2 FYEKMQ (reference sequence).

Many counts were recorded for this clonotype. The rearrangement joins TRBV7-9 to TRBJ2-7, with TRBD1 matching 7 bases. With 5 bases clipped from V and 4 bases from J, the junction kept 11 bases outside the gene matches. Germline CDR1 is SEHNR and CDR2 is FQNEAQ (reference sequence). This CDR3 is built from 15 residues. The CDR3 sequence: CASSTSRGIHYEQYF. The CDR3 nucleotides are TGTGCCAGCAGCACGAGCAGGGGGATCCATTACGAGCAGTACTTC.

This clonotype came up a few times. V is TRBV20-1 and J is TRBJ2-7; 12 bases map to TRBD2. The CDR3 loop spans 16 amino acids. Germline trimming cut 6 bases from V and 2 bases from J; bases unmatched to any gene: 11. The germline V gene encodes CDR1 DFQATT and CDR2 SNEGSKA (reference sequence). The CDR3: CSAPGLAGSIAYEQYF. CDR3 DNA: TGCAGTGCCCCTGGACTAGCGGGATCTATCGCCTACGAGCAGTACTTC.

This clonotype was counted once. The rearrangement uses TRBV20-1 and TRBJ2-5, with 11 bases matching TRBD2. The CDR3 runs to 14 residues. CDR1 is DFQATT, CDR2 SNEGSKA, per germline (reference sequence). With V trimmed by 2 bases and J by 5 bases, 4 bases remained unmatched. CDR3 nucleotide sequence: TGCAGTGCTAGAACTAGCGGGAGCTTGGAGACCCAGTACTTC. Translated, it gives CSARTSGSLETQYF.

This clonotype showed up many times. The rearrangement uses TRBV24-1 and TRBJ2-7, with D unclear. Germline loops: CDR1 KGHDR, CDR2 SFDVKD. V lost 2 bases and J 2 bases, leaving 0 bases between the germline ends. CDR3 length equals 11 residues. CDR3 sequence reads: CATSDSYEQYF. As DNA, the CDR3 is TGTGCCACCAGTGATTCCTACGAGCAGTACTTC.

The chain links TRBV12-3 or TRBV12-4 to TRBJ2-1; D might be TRBD1 (6 bases). The J call may be mistaken, given a closer DNA end match to TRBJ2-7. The CDR3 has 15 amino acids. This CDR3 is CASSSGQGRYNEQYF. For the CDR3, the DNA is TGTGCCAGCAGCTCGGGGCAGGGGCGATACAATGAGCAGTACTTC.